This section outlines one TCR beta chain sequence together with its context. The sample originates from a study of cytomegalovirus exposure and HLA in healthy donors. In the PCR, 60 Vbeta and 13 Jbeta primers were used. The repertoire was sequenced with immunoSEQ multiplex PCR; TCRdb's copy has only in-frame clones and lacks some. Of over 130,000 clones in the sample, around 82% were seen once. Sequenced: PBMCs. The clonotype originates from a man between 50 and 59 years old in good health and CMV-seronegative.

This CDR3 is CAWGRGAGKNTEAFF. The CDR3 coding sequence is TGTGCCTGGGGGAGGGGCGCTGGAAAGAACACTGAAGCTTTCTTT. The V and J genes are TRBV30 and TRBJ1-1, with D tentatively TRBD1 (5 bases). Germline CDR1 is GTSNPN and CDR2 is SVGIG (reference sequence). V dropped 5 bases and J dropped 1 base, with 17 bases sitting between them. This CDR3 region has 15 residues.